This TCR beta chain was documented in a study of shared clonotypes between healthy human individuals. Study outcomes and limitations: Naive subsets usually exceeded memory subsets in estimated richness.

Worth noting for this clone: The target antigen is unknown.

It was CD45RO-negative cells, positively selected for CCR7, that made up naive CD8 cells, with terminally differentiated effector memory CD45RA+ cells excluded. The study drew all its donors from Caucasian adults living in Nashville, Tennessee. Assay used: immunoSEQ multiplex PCR; TCRdb lists only in-frame clones, some missing. The sample includes some 2.1 million clones, just over 90% of them seen just once. Material for sequencing was naive CD8+ T cells from PBMCs. This TCR was recovered from a man aged 18 to 30 in good health. Some clones in this sample may be carry-over from other donors' samples.

The CDR3 sequence is CASSVRGQVNEKLFF. The CDR3 DNA follows: TGTGCCAGCAGCGTCCGGGGACAGGTTAATGAAAAACTGTTTTTT. The chain has TRBV9 and TRBJ1-4; 8 bases match TRBD1. The junction had 4 bases not matched to a gene; V was cut back by 2 bases and J by 4 bases. Germline V gene data show CDR1 as SGDLS and CDR2 as YYNGEE. This CDR3 region has 15 residues. Drawing the rest from reference TRBV9 and TRBJ1-4, the complete variable domain is DSGVTQTPKHLITATGQRVTLRCSPRSGDLSVYWYQQSLDQGLQFLIQYYNGEERAKGNILERFSAQQFPDLHSELNLSSLELGDSALYFCASSVRGQVNEKLFFGSGTQLSVL.